This TCR beta chain was found in a study of shared clonotypes between healthy human individuals. Points on this clone: Its antigen is currently unknown. Other DNA sequences in this sample translate to the same CDR3.

Germline CDR1 is SGHRS and CDR2 is YFSETQ. Trimming removed 2 bases at V and 0 bases at J, with 7 bases between. The CDR3 length is 14 residues. The investigators split CD4+ cells into a CD45RA+ naive subset and a CD45RA-negative memory subset. Researchers ran the assay at a deep level. Clones were read by immunoSEQ multiplex PCR, and TCRdb kept only the in-frame ones, dropping some. Of around 2.5 million clones in the sample, roughly 93% are singletons; the top ten hold 0.36%. Findings and limits, study-wide: A generally larger estimated richness was seen in naive subsets than in memory subsets. Sharing across four donors was highest in naive CD4 (roughly 5%) and lowest in memory CD8 (roughly 0.4%).

This rearrangement joins TRBV5-1 to TRBJ2-3; D not certain. The material sequenced was naive CD4+ T cells from PBMCs. This sample's subset: CD45RA+ positively selected. This receptor was obtained from a man in his late teens or twenties in good health. Some clones in this sample may be carry-over from other donors' samples. The CDR3: CASSLLASTDTQYF. CDR3 DNA sequence: TGCGCCAGCAGCTTATTGGCTAGCACAGATACGCAGTATTTT.